A selection of T cell receptor beta chains follows, all from one sample in a study of cytomegalovirus exposure and HLA in healthy donors. Sequencing used immunoSEQ multiplex PCR; TCRdb keeps in-frame clones, though not all of them. Of tens of thousands of clones listed, over 60% are singletons. The sequenced material came from PBMCs. The receptors here all came from a boy younger than 18 in good health and CMV-seropositive. Both conserved end residues are part of each CDR3. D genes are given only for firm matches. Rows give clone size only sometimes, using once, few, many, or a class for an expanded clone.

TRBJ2-7,NA,NA,TRBV29-1,CSVESGGHSTSYEQYF,TGCAGCGTTGAATCGGGTGGACATTCAACCTCCTACGAGCAGTACTTC
TRBJ2-6,few,NA,TRBV7-2,CASSSSSGANVLTF,TGTGCCAGCAGCTCGAGCTCTGGGGCCAACGTCCTGACTTTC
TRBJ1-2,NA,TRBD1,TRBV27,CASSSRTGIPGYTF,TGTGCCAGCAGTTCGCGGACAGGTATCCCTGGCTACACCTTC
TRBJ1-1,NA,NA,TRBV6-6,CASSRLGGVDTEAFF,TGTGCCAGCAGCCGCCTGGGGGGTGTAGACACTGAAGCTTTCTTT
TRBJ2-6,NA,TRBD2,TRBV19,CASKGLAYGANVLTF,TGTGCCAGTAAAGGACTAGCGTACGGGGCCAACGTCCTGACTTTC
TRBJ1-6,NA,NA,TRBV30,CAWSANQLQNSPLHF,TGTGCCTGGAGTGCGAACCAATTACAGAATTCACCCCTCCACTTT
TRBJ2-1,NA,TRBD2,TRBV4-2,CASSQDPGGIDEQFF,TGTGCCAGCAGCCAAGATCCCGGGGGGATCGATGAGCAGTTCTTC
TRBJ1-5,NA,NA,TRBV29-1,CSVSSAGGGQPQHF,TGCAGCGTTTCCTCCGCGGGCGGGGGTCAGCCCCAGCATTTT
TRBJ2-2,NA,NA,TRBV14,CASSQDLPGVGELFF,TGTGCCAGCAGCCAAGATCTTCCGGGGGTCGGGGAGCTGTTTTTT
TRBJ2-2,once,TRBD2,TRBV5-6,CASSSLQREGTGELFF,TGTGCCAGCAGCTCCCTCCAGCGGGAGGGCACCGGGGAGCTGTTTTTT
TRBJ1-6,NA,NA,TRBV2,CASVALGQPNNSPLHF,TGTGCCAGCGTCGCCCTGGGGCAGCCTAACAATTCACCCCTCCACTTT
TRBJ2-7,NA,NA,TRBV6-5,CASTKGEGSYEQYF,TGTGCCAGCACCAAAGGAGAGGGTTCCTACGAGCAGTACTTC
TRBJ1-2,NA,TRBD1,TRBV2,CATVGTGGDGYTF,TGTGCCACGGTTGGGACAGGGGGAGATGGCTACACCTTC
TRBJ1-5,NA,NA,TRBV27,CASSISPSQPQHF,TGTGCCAGCAGTATTTCTCCGAGCCAGCCCCAGCATTTT
TRBJ2-7,NA,NA,TRBV4-2,CASGRQRDYEQYF,TGTGCCAGCGGACGACAGAGAGACTACGAGCAGTACTTC
TRBJ1-5,few,NA,TRBV27,CASSLLGGYNQPQHF,TGTGCCAGCAGTTTGCTTGGGGGGTACAATCAGCCCCAGCATTTT
TRBJ2-1,NA,TRBD2,TRBV5-4,CASRVGGPLGEQFF,TGTGCCAGCCGAGTGGGAGGGCCGCTGGGTGAGCAGTTCTTC
TRBJ2-3,NA,TRBD2,TRBV29-1,CSALAERSTDTQYF,TGCAGCGCCCTAGCGGAGAGGAGCACAGATACGCAGTATTTT
TRBJ2-7,once,NA,TRBV19,CASSTGTGLISEQYF,TGTGCCAGTAGTACCGGCACAGGGCTGATCTCCGAGCAGTACTTC
TRBJ1-4,NA,NA,TRBV15,CATSRGGTGPEKLFF,TGTGCCACCAGCAGAGGCGGGACGGGCCCAGAAAAACTGTTTTTT
TRBJ2-7,NA,TRBD1,TRBV4-3,CASSQDKGAAGSYEQYF,TGCGCCAGCAGCCAAGATAAGGGGGCCGCAGGATCCTACGAGCAGTACTTC
TRBJ2-7,NA,TRBD1,TRBV27,CASSAWVSTGPHEQYF,TGTGCCAGCAGCGCTTGGGTTTCGACAGGGCCCCACGAGCAGTACTTC
TRBJ1-5,NA,NA,TRBV6-1,CASSESMGASNQPQHF,TGTGCCAGCAGTGAATCGATGGGGGCTTCCAATCAGCCCCAGCATTTT
TRBJ2-7,few,NA,TRBV7-9,CSSSLAVDYKQYF,TGTTCCAGCAGCTTAGCGGTCGACTATAAGCAGTACTTC
TRBJ1-3,NA,NA,TRBV4-3,CASSQAPGNTIYF,TGCGCCAGCAGCCAAGCTCCGGGAAACACCATATATTTT
TRBJ1-1,few,NA,TRBV6-5,CASRPTIRGNTEAFF,TGTGCCAGCAGACCCACCATTCGGGGGAACACTGAAGCTTTCTTT
TRBJ1-5,few,TRBD1,TRBV6-1,CASSPSGTGNQPQNF,TGTGCCAGCAGCCCCTCGGGGACAGGGAATCAGCCCCAGAATTTT
TRBJ2-7,NA,TRBD1,TRBV5-4,CASSSPGQSSSYEQYF,TGTGCCAGCAGCTCCCCGGGACAGAGCAGCTCCTACGAGCAGTACTTC
TRBJ1-4,NA,NA,TRBV27,CASSLTAATNEKLFF,TGTGCCAGCAGTCTTACAGCCGCAACTAATGAAAAACTGTTTTTT
TRBJ1-1,NA,TRBD1,TRBV6-1,CASSKMGQGNPEAFF,TGTGCCAGCAGCAAAATGGGACAGGGGAATCCTGAAGCTTTCTTT
TRBJ1-1,NA,NA,TRBV7-9,CASSLVTTEAFF,TGTGCCAGCAGCTTAGTTACTACTGAAGCTTTCTTT
TRBJ2-7,NA,NA,TRBV29-1,CSVELPARGSYEQYF,TGCAGCGTTGAATTGCCGGCCAGGGGATCCTACGAGCAGTACTTC
TRBJ1-3,NA,NA,TRBV6-5,CASTGQPSGNTIYF,TGTGCCAGCACTGGGCAGCCCTCTGGAAACACCATATATTTT